This T cell receptor (beta chain) appears in the sequencing data of a study of neoadjuvant anti-PD-1 for oral cavity cancer. Study in general: Patients mostly received three to four biweekly nivolumab doses at 3 mg/kg before surgery. Around day 43, patients without progression received a fourth nivolumab dose before surgery. Findings of the study overall: PBMC Gini-index clonality exceeded responders' in non-responders post-nivolumab.

CDR1 and CDR2 (germline): SGHDT, YYEEEE. CDR3 size: 15 residues. J gave up 2 bases and V 3 bases, and 3 bases lay outside the gene matches. Worth noting for this clone: The antigen is undetermined.

PBMC libraries mostly used around 510 ng of input genomic DNA, with six replicates per sample. TCRdb keeps only in-frame clones here, not all; method: immunoSEQ multiplex PCR. The table shows around 31,000 clones, with around nine tenths occurring only once. This chain connects TRBV5-6 to TRBJ2-5, with TRBD2 identical over 11 bases. The receptor's source is a person aged 35-79 years with oral cavity squamous cell carcinoma. This specimen was PBMCs, taken before nivolumab (anti-PD-1) treatment. CDR3 sequence reads: CASSSLAGVQETQYF. CDR3 DNA: TGTGCCAGCAGCTCACTAGCGGGGGTACAAGAGACCCAGTACTTC.